A selection of T cell receptor beta chains follows, all from one sample in a study of blood T cell repertoires in COVID-19. Only in-frame clones appear in the TCRdb table, and some are missing; sequencing was by immunoSEQ multiplex PCR. Of about 180,000 clones listed, about four fifths are singletons. Material for sequencing was peripheral blood. Every receptor here comes from a woman in her 70s with COVID-19, enrolled during active disease. The CDR3 runs from the conserved cysteine through the conserved F or W. Each record gives: V gene, clone size, J gene, D gene, CDR3 DNA, CDR3 protein. A D gene is named only where the DNA matches it firmly. Clone sizes are given selectively: once, few, many, or a class where the clone is expanded.

>TRBV6-2/TRBV6-3|few|TRBJ2-7|TRBD2
TGTGCCAGCAGTCGGTTACTAGCGGGAGCTGGCGAGCAGTACTTC
CASSRLLAGAGEQYF
>TRBV11-2|.|TRBJ2-7|TRBD2
TGTGCCAGCAGCCGTGGGACTAGCGGGACCTACGAGCAGTACTTC
CASSRGTSGTYEQYF
>TRBV2|.|TRBJ2-1|TRBD1
TGTGCCAGCAGTGTCCAACAGGGGCGAAATGAGCAGTTCTTC
CASSVQQGRNEQFF
>TRBV25-1|.|TRBJ2-2|.
TGTGCCAGCAGTGGTTATCTCGCGAACACCGGGGAGCTGTTTTTT
CASSGYLANTGELFF
>TRBV7-2|.|TRBJ1-5|.
TGTGCCAGCAGCTTAGACAGAGCAGGGGAAGGGCAGCCCCAGCATTTT
CASSLDRAGEGQPQHF
>TRBV9|.|TRBJ2-7|.
TGTGCCAGCAGCCCCACGGGGTCTAGCTGGGACGAGCAGTACTTC
CASSPTGSSWDEQYF
>TRBV7-8|once|TRBJ1-5|.
TGTGCCAGCAGCCGCGAACGAGGGCCCCAGCATTTT
CASSRERGPQHF
>TRBV3-1/TRBV3-2|once|TRBJ2-7|TRBD2
TGTGCCAGCAGCCTTCAGGGACTAGCGGGTTACGAGCAGTACTTC
CASSLQGLAGYEQYF
>TRBV7-9|.|TRBJ1-2|TRBD1
TGTGCCAGCGCGGGACAGGGGGGCAGTGGCTACACCTTC
CASAGQGGSGYTF
>TRBV5-1|.|TRBJ1-2|.
TGCGCCAGCAGCGGGACTCAAGGGGTATTTGGCTACACCTTC
CASSGTQGVFGYTF
>TRBV11-2|.|TRBJ1-4|.
TGTGCCAGCAGCGGGGGGACGGGCCTAAATGAAAAACTGTTTTTT
CASSGGTGLNEKLFF
>TRBV28|.|TRBJ2-7|.
TGTGCCAGCACGTTTGCCTACGAGCAGTACTTC
CASTFAYEQYF
>TRBV28|.|TRBJ1-3|TRBD1
TGTGCCAGCAGTTTATCGGCAGGGGGCGGGAACACCATATATTTT
CASSLSAGGGNTIYF
>TRBV7-2|.|TRBJ2-7|TRBD1
TGTGCCAGCAGCGGCTGGACAGGATCCTACGAGCAGTACTTC
CASSGWTGSYEQYF
>TRBV19|.|TRBJ1-6|.
TGTGCCAGTAGGCAGGGAACCAATTCACCCCTCCACTTT
CASRQGTNSPLHF
>TRBV5-4|.|TRBJ2-5|.
TGTGCCAGCAGCTTGGCCACCTCAGGGGGGCAAGAGACCCAGTACTTC
CASSLATSGGQETQYF
>TRBV6-4|.|TRBJ1-1|TRBD1
TGTGCCAGCAGAAAGGGGGCAGGGATGAACACTGAAGCTTTCTTT
CASRKGAGMNTEAFF
>TRBV5-4|.|TRBJ2-7|.
TGTGCCAGCAGCAGAGCCTACGAGCAGTACTTC
CASSRAYEQYF
>TRBV3-1/TRBV3-2|.|TRBJ1-2|.
TGTGCCAGCAGCCAACAGACTGAATACTATGGCTACACCTTC
CASSQQTEYYGYTF
>TRBV19|.|TRBJ2-7|.
TGTGCCAGTAGCAATCGGGCGGGCTACGAGCAGTACTTC
CASSNRAGYEQYF
>TRBV7-7|.|TRBJ2-2|TRBD2
TGTGCCAGCAGCTCTTATAGCGGGAGTAGGGACACCGGGGAGCTGTTTTTT
CASSSYSGSRDTGELFF
>TRBV10-3|.|TRBJ2-5|TRBD1
TGTGCCATCAGTGAAGGGACAGTCCAAGAGACCCAGTACTTC
CAISEGTVQETQYF
>TRBV9|.|TRBJ1-5|.
TGTGCCATTCGGGGGGGGAATCAGCCCCAGCATTTT
CAIRGGNQPQHF
>TRBV19|.|TRBJ2-5|TRBD2
TGTGCCAGTAGTTCCCAGAGCGGGGGTAGAGAGACCCAGTACTTC
CASSSQSGGRETQYF
>TRBV9|.|TRBJ2-1|TRBD1
TGTGCCAGCAGCTTGACAGGGGAAACGTACAATGAGCAGTTCTTC
CASSLTGETYNEQFF
>TRBV19|few|TRBJ2-7|TRBD2
TGTGCCAGTAAGGCCCTAGCGGGGGAGTCCTACGAGCAGTACTTC
CASKALAGESYEQYF
>TRBV18|.|TRBJ1-1|.
TGTGCCAGCTCACCGCTTTCCGGGGGAGGGACTGAAGCTTTCTTT
CASSPLSGGGTEAFF
>TRBV27|.|TRBJ2-6|TRBD2
TGTGCCAGCAGTTTCAGCGGGGGAAGGGGCGGGGCCAACGTCCTGACTTTC
CASSFSGGRGGANVLTF
>TRBV5-1|once|TRBJ2-2|.
TGCGCCAGCGTTCCCGGGACATCAAACACCGGGGAGCTGTTTTTT
CASVPGTSNTGELFF
>TRBV25-1|.|TRBJ2-7|TRBD2
TGTGCCAGCAAGGAAGCGGGAGGCAGCTACGAGCAGTACTTC
CASKEAGGSYEQYF
>TRBV10-1|.|TRBJ1-4|.
TGCGCCAGCAGGAATACAGGGAGCTTTAATGAAAAACTGTTTTTT
CASRNTGSFNEKLFF
>TRBV7-9|.|TRBJ2-1|.
TGTGCCAGCAGCTTATTGCGAAAGAATGAGCAGTTCTTC
CASSLLRKNEQFF
>TRBV29-1|.|TRBJ1-4|TRBD1
TGCAGCGTTCACAGGGGTGCTAATGAAAAACTGTTTTTT
CSVHRGANEKLFF
>TRBV6-5|.|TRBJ2-7|TRBD1
TGTGCCAGCAGAAGAACAGGGGCCAACTCCTACGAGCAGTACTTC
CASRRTGANSYEQYF
>TRBV3-1/TRBV3-2|.|TRBJ2-7|TRBD1
TGTGCCAGCAGCCCCTGGGACAGGGTGGGGCGCGAGCAGTACTTC
CASSPWDRVGREQYF
>TRBV28|.|TRBJ2-2|TRBD2
TGTGCCATCAAGCGGGAGGGCCTGACCGGGGAGCTGTTTTTT
CAIKREGLTGELFF
>TRBV20-1|.|TRBJ2-7|TRBD2
TGCAGTGCAAGTAGCGGGAGCGGCACCTACGAGCAGTACTTC
CSASSGSGTYEQYF
>TRBV2|.|TRBJ2-7|.
TGTGCCAGCAGTGAGCGCGGGCCCTACGAGCAGTACTTC
CASSERGPYEQYF
>TRBV29-1|once|TRBJ2-1|.
TGCAGCGTTGACGGGGACTCCCGATCGTGGCAGTTCTTC
CSVDGDSRSWQFF
>TRBV28|.|TRBJ2-1|TRBD2
TGTGCCAGCAGTCCCTCCCCTGGACTAGCGGGCGGCAATGAGCAGTTCTTC
CASSPSPGLAGGNEQFF
>TRBV5-1|.|TRBJ2-7|TRBD2
TGCGCCAGCAGCTTGCAGACTAGCAGCGAGCAGTACTTC
CASSLQTSSEQYF
>TRBV28|.|TRBJ1-3|.
TGTGCCAGCAGTTTAGTAGCGCTCTCTGGAAACACCATATATTTT
CASSLVALSGNTIYF
>TRBV5-1|.|TRBJ2-1|.
TGCGCCAGCAGCTTGGAGGGCGGGACGACAAATGAGCAGTTCTTC
CASSLEGGTTNEQFF
>TRBV29-1|.|TRBJ1-2|.
TGCAGCGCCTCACATAACTATGGCTACACCTTC
CSASHNYGYTF
>TRBV6-2/TRBV6-3|.|TRBJ1-2|TRBD1
TGTGCCAGCAGCCAGCGCGACAGGGTCTATGGCTACACCTTC
CASSQRDRVYGYTF
>TRBV29-1|.|TRBJ2-3|.
TGCAGCGTTGGGGGCCTTAGCGGAGTAACTAGCACAGATACGCAGTATTTT
CSVGGLSGVTSTDTQYF
>TRBV28|few|TRBJ1-6|TRBD1
TGTGCCAGCAGTTCCCGCCAGGGGGTGAATTCACCCCTCCACTTT
CASSSRQGVNSPLHF
>TRBV5-4|once|TRBJ2-3|TRBD1
TGTGCCAGCAGCAAAAGACAGGGGACAGATACGCAGTATTTT
CASSKRQGTDTQYF